This record concerns one TCR beta chain sequence. This specimen belongs to a study of Ad26.COV2.S vaccination and SARS-CoV-2 variants. Treatment described: roughly 19 received Ad26.COV2.S at low or high dose, single or two shots; about 5 received placebo; per-sample allocation not given. Each sample was drawn 63 days after the first injection (of vaccine or placebo). CDR3 length: 16 residues. V was trimmed by 1 base and J by 4 bases, leaving 16 bases between them. Germline V gene data show CDR1 as MNHEY and CDR2 as SMNVEV (reference sequence). Data came from immunoSEQ multiplex PCR; TCRdb stores just in-frame clones and leaves some out. Of 400,000 to 450,000 clones in the sample, around 90% are singletons; the top ten hold 10% to 15%.

The receptor was derived from a person aged 18-60 years who received the Ad26.COV2.S COVID-19 vaccine or a placebo. This chain connects TRBV27 to TRBJ2-5; no clear D gene. This specimen consisted of peripheral blood, obtained in a trial of Ad26.COV2.S vaccine versus placebo. The CDR3 DNA follows: TGTGCCAGCAGTTTATTGGCAGTTTATTTGGGAGAGACCCAGTACTTC. It codes for CASSLLAVYLGETQYF.